A single sample gave rise to the 8 T cell receptor beta chains below, sequenced in a study of fetal regulatory T cell absence and autoimmunity. This table comes from immunoSEQ multiplex PCR, and its TCRdb copy is limited to in-frame clones, with some not included. Altogether some 50,000 clones are present, just under 85% being singletons, with the ten largest covering 0.35% to 0.45%. Sequencing was performed on cord blood. The origin of the receptors is a newborn boy with IPEX syndrome.

A single count supports this clone. The rearrangement joins TRBV7-2 to TRBJ2-3, with TRBD2 matching 7 bases. The CDR3 runs to 16 residues. Germline CDR1 reads SGHTA; CDR2 reads FQGNSA. V lost 5 bases to trimming and J lost 1 base; unmatched junction nucleotides: 9. This CDR3 is CASSPGGLAGTDTQYF. CDR3 in DNA: TGTGCCAGCAGCCCGGGGGGTCTAGCGGGCACAGATACGCAGTATTTT.

This clone has just a few counts. The rearrangement links TRBV9 to TRBJ2-7; maybe TRBD2 (6 bases). Trimming pared 1 base from V and 0 bases from J, leaving 8 bases between. The CDR3 is 14 amino acids. Germline V gene data show CDR1 as SGDLS and CDR2 as YYNGEE. The CDR3 reads CASSVLASSYEQYF. The CDR3 DNA reads TGTGCCAGCAGCGTACTAGCGAGCTCCTACGAGCAGTACTTC.

V gene TRBV11-3 combines with J gene TRBJ2-5; perhaps TRBD1 as D (6 bases). CDR1 SGHNT and CDR2 YENEEA come from the germline V gene. There are 17 residues in the CDR3. V dropped 5 bases and J dropped 5 bases, with 24 bases sitting between them. CDR3 sequence: CASSPTQGFGVGETQYF. The CDR3 DNA reads as TGTGCCAGCAGCCCAACCCAGGGGTTCGGGGTGGGGGAGACCCAGTACTTC.

This rearrangement joins TRBV19 to TRBJ1-2; TRBD1 might be the D (6 bases). The CDR3 is 15 amino acids. V was trimmed by 0 bases and J by 2 bases, leaving 10 bases between them. Germline CDR1 and CDR2: LNHDA and SQIVND (reference sequence). As DNA, the CDR3 is TGTGCCAGTAGTATAGACAGGGGTATAAACTATGGCTACACCTTC. It encodes CASSIDRGINYGYTF. Filled out from reference TRBV19 and TRBJ1-2, the complete variable domain reads DGGITQSPKYLFRKEGQNVTLSCEQNLNHDAMYWYRQDPGQGLRLIYYSQIVNDFQKGDIAEGYSVSREKKESFPLTVTSAQKNPTAFYLCASSIDRGINYGYTFGSGTRLTVV.

The V call is TRBV6-5, the J call TRBJ2-7, with D hard to call. Germline lookup yields CDR1 MNHEY and CDR2 SVGAGI. Trimming took 6 bases from V and 2 from J, leaving 11 bases between them. The CDR3 contains 13 residues. The CDR3 is CASRLTDTYEQYF. In nucleotides, the CDR3 is TGTGCCAGCAGGTTAACCGACACCTACGAGCAGTACTTC.

The chain couples TRBV6-5 to TRBJ1-2; no firm D call. CDR1 is MNHEY, CDR2 SVGAGI, per germline. V dropped 1 base and J dropped 6 bases, with 0 bases sitting between them. This CDR3 has 10 residues. The CDR3 protein is CASSYYGYTF. As DNA, the CDR3 is TGTGCCAGCAGTTACTATGGCTACACCTTC.

The gene calls are TRBV11-3 and TRBJ2-3, with D perhaps TRBD1 or TRBD2 (5 bases each). This CDR3 is built from 16 residues. V lost 2 bases to trimming and J lost 1 base, with 13 bases between them. The germline V gene has CDR1 SGHNT and CDR2 YENEEA. The CDR3 loop reads CASSLRRGAGTDTQYF. CDR3 coding DNA: TGTGCCAGCAGCTTACGCCGGGGCGCAGGCACAGATACGCAGTATTTT.

The chain has TRBV4-3 and TRBJ1-4; 8 nucleotides line up with TRBD1. V dropped 0 bases and J dropped 5; count of bases not matched to a gene: 11. CDR1 and CDR2 (germline): LGHNA, YSLEER. The CDR3 is 18 residues long. The CDR3 spells CASSQEPIPGTGNEKLFF. The CDR3 DNA follows: TGCGCCAGCAGCCAAGAGCCAATTCCCGGGACAGGAAATGAAAAACTGTTTTTT.